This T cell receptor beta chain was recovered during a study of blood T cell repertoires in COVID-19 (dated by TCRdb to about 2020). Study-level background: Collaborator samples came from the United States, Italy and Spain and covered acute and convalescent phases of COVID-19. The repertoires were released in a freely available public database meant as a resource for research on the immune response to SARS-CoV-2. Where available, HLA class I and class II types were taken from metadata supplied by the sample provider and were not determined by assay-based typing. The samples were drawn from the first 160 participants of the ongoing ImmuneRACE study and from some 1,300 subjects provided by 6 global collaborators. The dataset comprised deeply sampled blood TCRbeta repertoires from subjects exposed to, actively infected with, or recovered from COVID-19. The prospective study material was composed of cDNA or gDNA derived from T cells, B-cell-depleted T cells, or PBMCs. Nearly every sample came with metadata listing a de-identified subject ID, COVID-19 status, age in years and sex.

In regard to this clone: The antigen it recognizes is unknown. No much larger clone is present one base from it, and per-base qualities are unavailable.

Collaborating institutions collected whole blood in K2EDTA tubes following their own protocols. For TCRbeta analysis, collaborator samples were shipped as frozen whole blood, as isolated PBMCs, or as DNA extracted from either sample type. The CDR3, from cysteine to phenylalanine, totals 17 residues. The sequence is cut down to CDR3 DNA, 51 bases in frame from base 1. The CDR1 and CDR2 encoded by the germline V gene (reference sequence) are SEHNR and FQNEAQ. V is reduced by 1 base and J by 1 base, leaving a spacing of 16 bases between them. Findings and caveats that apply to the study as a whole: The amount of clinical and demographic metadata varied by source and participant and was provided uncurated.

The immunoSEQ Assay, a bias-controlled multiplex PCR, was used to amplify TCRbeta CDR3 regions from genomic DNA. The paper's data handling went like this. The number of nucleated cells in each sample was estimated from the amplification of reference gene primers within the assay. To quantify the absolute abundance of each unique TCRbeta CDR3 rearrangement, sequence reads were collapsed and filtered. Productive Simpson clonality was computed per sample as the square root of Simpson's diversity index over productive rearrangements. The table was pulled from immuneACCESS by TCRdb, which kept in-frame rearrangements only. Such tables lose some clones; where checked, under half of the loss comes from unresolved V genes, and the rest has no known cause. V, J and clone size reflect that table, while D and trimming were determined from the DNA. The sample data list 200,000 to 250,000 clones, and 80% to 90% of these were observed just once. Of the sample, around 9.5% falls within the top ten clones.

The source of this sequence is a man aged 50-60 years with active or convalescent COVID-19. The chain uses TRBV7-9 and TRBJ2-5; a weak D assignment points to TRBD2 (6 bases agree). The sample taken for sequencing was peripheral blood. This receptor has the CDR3 CASSLGGPGGPQETQYF. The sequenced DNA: TGTGCCAGCAGCTTAGGGGGACCCGGGGGTCCCCAAGAGACCCAGTACTTC.